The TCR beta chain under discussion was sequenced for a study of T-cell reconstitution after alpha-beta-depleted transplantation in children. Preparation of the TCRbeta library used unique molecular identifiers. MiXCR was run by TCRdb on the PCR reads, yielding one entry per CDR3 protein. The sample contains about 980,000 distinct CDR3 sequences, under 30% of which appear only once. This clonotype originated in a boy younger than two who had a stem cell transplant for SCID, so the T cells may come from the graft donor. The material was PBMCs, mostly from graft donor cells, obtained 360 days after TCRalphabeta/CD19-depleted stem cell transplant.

The CDR3 sequence is CASSLSGGRSTGELFF. The CDR3 bases are TGTGCCAGCAGCTTAAGCGGGGGGCGAAGCACCGGGGAGCTGTTTTTT. The gene calls are TRBV13 and TRBJ2-2; 9 nucleotides line up with TRBD2. CDR1 and CDR2 from the germline V gene are PRHDT and FYEKMQ (reference sequence). This CDR3 spans 16 amino acids. The V segment lost 2 bases and the J segment 4 bases; nucleotides outside the gene matches: 5.